The present entry profiles one TCR beta chain with its context. What it binds is unknown. The sample comes from a study of T cell responses to AZD1222 COVID-19 vaccine. Notes on the study in general: Spike-specific TCRs gained breadth and depth after people received two AZD1222 doses.

The assay was immunoSEQ multiplex PCR, and TCRdb's table has in-frame clones only and misses some. This table holds around 110,000 clones, 92% found once. The CDR3 spans 20 residues. The germline CDR1 and CDR2 sequences are MNHEY and SMNVEV (reference sequence). V was pared by 4 bases and J by 4 bases, with 29 bases between. The chain is built from TRBV27 and TRBJ2-1; D not certain. This sample comprised peripheral blood, obtained 28 days after the second AZD1222 dose. The sequence came from an adult who received the AZD1222 COVID-19 vaccine. This CDR3 reads CASSSGVGNYIGSRYNEQFF. The CDR3 bases are TGTGCCAGCAGTTCCGGCGTGGGCAACTACATCGGTTCCAGATACAATGAGCAGTTCTTC.